These 26 T cell receptor beta chains were all obtained from the same sample, sequenced in a study of blood T cells in healthy people across ages. A second PCR, run for about 7 to 12 cycles, used a sample-barcoded 5' primer plus a J-beta primer mix. MiXCR, run by TCRdb on the 5' RACE reads, gives a single entry per CDR3 protein. The sample shows 500,000 to 650,000 distinct CDR3 sequences, about a quarter of them seen only once. This sample was also put to use in a study of T cells of mothers and their children.

The sequenced sample was blood. The origin of the receptors is a boy aged 2-9 years in good health.

The V call is TRBV28, the J call TRBJ1-1, with D hard to call. This CDR3 comprises 15 residues. Germline V gene lookup returns CDR1 MDHEN and CDR2 SYDVKM. V dropped 8 bases and J dropped 0 bases, with 16 bases sitting between them. The chain's CDR3 is CASGLASGMNTEAFF. CDR3 nucleotide sequence: TGTGCCAGCGGGTTAGCCTCGGGGATGAACACTGAAGCTTTCTTT.

This clonotype was recorded a few times. This chain joins TRBV6-5 and TRBJ1-1, with 8 bases matching TRBD1. Germline V gene lookup returns CDR1 MNHEY and CDR2 SVGAGI. The CDR3 consists of 13 residues. V gave up 5 bases and J gave up 6 bases; unmatched junction bases: 5. Here the CDR3 reads CASSRQGFAEAFF. The CDR3 DNA reads as TGTGCCAGCAGTCGACAGGGGTTTGCTGAAGCTTTCTTT.

The chain joins TRBV11-2 to TRBJ1-4; a possible D gene is TRBD1 (5 bases). The length of the CDR3 is 14 residues. Trimming pared 5 bases from V and 7 bases from J, leaving 14 bases between. The germline V gene has CDR1 SGHAT and CDR2 FQNNGV. CDR3 loop: CASSPRAGGEKLFF. The CDR3 DNA follows: TGTGCCAGCAGCCCGAGGGCCGGGGGTGAAAAACTGTTTTTT.

The J gene is TRBJ1-1, the V gene TRBV24-1, with no clear D. This CDR3 comprises 11 residues. Germline CDR1 and CDR2: KGHDR and SFDVKD. Trimming removed 8 bases from V and 7 bases from J, with 10 bases in between. The CDR3 here is CATNADDEAFF. As DNA, the CDR3 is TGTGCCACCAATGCGGACGATGAAGCTTTCTTT.

The rearrangement joins TRBV25-1 to TRBJ1-4; D possibly corresponds to TRBD1 (6 bases). V was clipped by 1 base and J by 7 bases, with 13 bases between them. This CDR3 is 15 amino acids long. Germline V gene sequence: CDR1 MGHDK, CDR2 SYGVNS. The CDR3 region has the DNA TGTGCCAGCAGTGAATCTGGGAGGGGGAGTGAAAAACTGTTTTTT. Its protein product is CASSESGRGSEKLFF. The variable domain in full, with the rest retrieved from reference TRBV25-1 and TRBJ1-4, is EADIYQTPRYLVIGTGKKITLECSQTMGHDKMYWYQQDPGMELHLIHYSYGVNSTEKGDLSSESTVSRIRTEHFPLTLESARPSHTSQYLCASSESGRGSEKLFFGSGTQLSVL.

This clonotype has more than one count but fewer than ten. The rearrangement uses TRBV29-1 and TRBJ2-7, with D perhaps TRBD1 (5 bases). The germline V gene encodes CDR1 SQVTM and CDR2 ANQGSEA. V dropped 5 bases and J dropped 0 bases, with 11 bases sitting between them. The CDR3 contains 13 residues. The CDR3 DNA is TGCAGCGTTCGCAGGGTTAGCTCCTACGAGCAGTACTTC. Amino acids: CSVRRVSSYEQYF.

V gene TRBV6-4 combines with J gene TRBJ2-2, with 9 bases lining up with TRBD1. The V segment lost 9 bases and the J segment 5 bases; nucleotides outside the gene matches: 10. Germline CDR1 is MRHNA and CDR2 is SNTAGT. The CDR3 runs 15 residues. Here the CDR3 DNA reads TGTGCCAGTGCCCCCGGGACAGGGCGAACCGGGGAGCTGTTTTTT. Protein sequence: CASAPGTGRTGELFF.

The sample holds a few counts of this clonotype. The chain combines TRBV5-1 with TRBJ2-3; 13 bases are shared with TRBD2. Trimming cost V 3 bases and J 2 bases; bases outside gene matches: 3. CDR1 and CDR2 from the germline V gene are SGHRS and YFSETQ. The CDR3 has 16 residues. CDR3 bases: TGCGCCAGCAGCTGGGGACTAGCGGGATACACAGATACGCAGTATTTT. It translates to CASSWGLAGYTDTQYF.

V and J are TRBV7-2 and TRBJ2-5, with 9 bases lining up with TRBD2. The tail of the sequence fits TRBJ2-1 better, so the J call may be wrong. The CDR3 totals 16 residues. CDR1 and CDR2 from the germline V gene are SGHTA and FQGNSA. Here the CDR3 DNA reads TGTGCCAGCAGCTTATCTGGCGGGAGGGCCAGAGGTGAGCAGTTCTTC. Translation: CASSLSGGRARGEQFF.

The chain employs TRBV12-5 and TRBJ2-7, with D unclear. The germline V gene encodes CDR1 LGHNT and CDR2 FRNRAP. This CDR3 is built from 13 residues. Between the trimmed V and J ends, which lost 5 bases and 4 bases, there was a span of 12 bases. The CDR3 DNA is TGTGCTAGTGGTATGGCACTGCAGTACGAGCAGTACTTC. Protein product: CASGMALQYEQYF.

This chain links TRBV7-2 with TRBJ2-4, with 7 bases that match TRBD2. V shed 3 bases, J shed 3 bases, and the junction held 8 bases outside the gene matches. CDR3 length equals 16 residues. The V gene's germline CDR1 is SGHTA and CDR2 FQGNSA. CDR3 in amino acids: CASSFFQRGDKNIQYF. CDR3 DNA: TGTGCCAGCAGCTTCTTCCAGCGGGGCGACAAAAACATTCAGTACTTC.

This chain joins TRBV29-1 and TRBJ2-5; D is undetermined. This CDR3 contains 13 residues. Trimming took 4 bases from V and 0 from J, leaving 9 bases between them. In germline, CDR1 is SQVTM, CDR2 ANQGSEA. CDR3 in amino acids: CSVVLEYQETQYF. In DNA, the CDR3 is TGCAGCGTTGTTTTGGAGTACCAAGAGACCCAGTACTTC.

This clonotype was observed a handful of times. V usage is TRBV5-6 and J usage is TRBJ2-1; 9 bases match TRBD2. This CDR3 region has 18 residues. CDR1 is SGHDT and CDR2 is YYEEEE in the germline V gene. After removal of 0 bases from V and 0 bases from J, the junction contained 7 bases not matched to a gene. CDR3 nucleotide sequence: TGTGCCAGCAGCTTGGGAGCGGGAGGCCCACTCTCCTACAATGAGCAGTTCTTC. As protein: CASSLGAGGPLSYNEQFF.

The J gene is TRBJ1-2, the V gene TRBV12-3 or TRBV12-4; D remains unclear. This CDR3 region has 16 residues. The V and J ends lost 9 bases and 1 base respectively, with 21 bases between them. The CDR3 protein is CARASFVDGLNYGYTF. CDR3 nucleotides: TGTGCCAGGGCCAGTTTCGTGGACGGTCTTAACTATGGCTACACCTTC.

CDR3 sequence reads: CASSDTRPDRGPRGYTF. In DNA, the CDR3 is TGTGCCAGCAGTGACACACGACCTGACAGGGGCCCTCGGGGCTACACCTTC. The chain couples TRBV6-1 to TRBJ1-2; 8 bases match TRBD1. CDR1 is MNHNS and CDR2 is SASEGT in the germline V gene. After removal of 3 bases from V and 8 bases from J, the junction contained 17 bases not matched to a gene. This CDR3 has 17 amino acids.

In its sample, this clonotype was seen a few times. The chain links TRBV12-3 or TRBV12-4 to TRBJ2-7, with 8 nucleotides matching TRBD2. J gave up 5 bases and V 2 bases, and 5 bases lay outside the gene matches. The CDR3 runs 14 residues. The CDR3 DNA reads as TGTGCCAGCAGTTTAAGACTAGCGATCGACGAGCAGTACTTC. Its protein product is CASSLRLAIDEQYF.

Here the CDR3 reads CASSLRDLGNSPLHF. In nucleotides, the CDR3 is TGTGCCAGCAGTCTCCGGGACTTGGGGAATTCACCCCTCCACTTT. The genes are TRBV27 and TRBJ1-6; maybe TRBD1 (5 bases). From germline, CDR1 is MNHEY and CDR2 SMNVEV (reference sequence). V lost 5 bases and J 7 bases, leaving 15 bases between the germline ends. This CDR3 region has 15 residues.

The chain uses TRBV6-1 and TRBJ2-6, with D uncertain. The V gene lost 2 bases and the J gene lost 0 bases, with 14 bases spanning the gap. Germline V gene sequence: CDR1 MNHNS, CDR2 SASEGT. The CDR3 is made up of 18 amino acids. The CDR3 region has the DNA TGTGCCAGCAGTGAATTAGGCAGGCAGAGCTCTGGGGCCAACGTCCTGACTTTC. It translates to CASSELGRQSSGANVLTF.

This clonotype turned up a few times. The chain couples TRBV25-1 to TRBJ2-2; D may be TRBD2 (5 bases). V was clipped by 3 bases and J by 3 bases, with 8 bases between them. The CDR3 loop spans 14 amino acids. Germline V gene sequence: CDR1 MGHDK, CDR2 SYGVNS. The CDR3 DNA reads as TGTGCCAGCAGTGAGCAGGACTACACCGGGGAGCTGTTTTTT. Its translation is CASSEQDYTGELFF.

The genes are TRBV29-1 and TRBJ1-1; no clear D. Per the germline V gene, CDR1 is SQVTM and CDR2 is ANQGSEA. The CDR3 consists of 10 residues. The V end lost 7 bases, the J end lost 3 bases, and 6 bases lay between the germline ends. CDR3 nucleotides: TGCAGCGGGTGGGACACTGAAGCTTTCTTT. Translation gives CSGWDTEAFF.

This clonotype has a handful of counts. The chain is built from TRBV5-1 and TRBJ2-7, with 8 nucleotides matching TRBD2. The germline V gene encodes CDR1 SGHRS and CDR2 YFSETQ. V was pared by 0 bases and J by 2 bases, with 4 bases of the junction left unmatched. This CDR3 is built from 15 residues. The CDR3 spells CASSLEVGRAYEQYF. DNA of the CDR3: TGCGCCAGCAGCTTGGAGGTCGGGAGGGCCTACGAGCAGTACTTC.

This clonotype showed up just a few times. The chain carries TRBV27 and TRBJ2-6; D is perhaps TRBD1 (6 bases). V lost 7 bases and J lost 2, with 12 bases in between. This CDR3 is 15 amino acids long. Germline loops: CDR1 MNHEY, CDR2 SMNVEV (reference sequence). The CDR3 nucleotides read TGTGCCAGCACGGACAGATATACTGGGGCCAACGTCCTGACTTTC. It specifies CASTDRYTGANVLTF.

The chain couples TRBV27 to TRBJ2-7, with D possibly matching TRBD2 (5 bases). Germline lookup yields CDR1 MNHEY and CDR2 SMNVEV (reference sequence). The CDR3 totals 12 residues. V gave up 5 bases and J gave up 6 bases, with 11 bases separating them. Here the CDR3 reads CASSPRGFEQYF. Written as DNA, the CDR3 is TGTGCCAGCAGTCCTAGAGGGTTCGAGCAGTACTTC.

The chain combines TRBV3-1 with TRBJ2-5; no clear D gene. The DNA end is more similar to TRBJ2-7, so the J call may be wrong. The CDR3 consists of 14 residues. Germline V gene lookup returns CDR1 LGHDT and CDR2 YNNKEL (reference sequence). CDR3: CASSQEASSYEQYF. CDR3 sequence (DNA): TGTGCCAGCAGCCAAGAAGCCAGCTCCTACGAGCAGTACTTC.

The chain joins TRBV18 to TRBJ1-1; D not resolved. This CDR3 comprises 11 residues. V shed 6 bases and J shed 6 bases, with 8 bases lying between them. Per the germline V gene, CDR1 is KGHSH and CDR2 is LQKENI. In DNA, the CDR3 is TGTGCCAGCTCCGGGGAGGCTGAAGCTTTCTTT. Its translation: CASSGEAEAFF.

This clonotype was observed a few times. This sequence joins TRBV12-3 or TRBV12-4 and TRBJ2-7; a weak D match, TRBD1 (6 bases). The J call may be in error: the DNA end matches TRBJ2-1 better. The CDR3 contains 17 residues. CDR3 DNA: TGTGCCAGCAGTACAGATGGGGACATCAGACAACTGAATGAGCAGTTCTTC. Its translation is CASSTDGDIRQLNEQFF.